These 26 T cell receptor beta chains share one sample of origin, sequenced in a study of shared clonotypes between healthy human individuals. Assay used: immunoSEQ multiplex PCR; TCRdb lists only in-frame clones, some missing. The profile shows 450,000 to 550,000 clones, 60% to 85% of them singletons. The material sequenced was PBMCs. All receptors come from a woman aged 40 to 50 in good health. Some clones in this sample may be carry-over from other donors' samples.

DNA of the CDR3: TGCGCCAGCAGCTTAGGGAATTCACCCCTCCACTTT. Protein product: CASSLGNSPLHF. This chain links TRBV5-1 with TRBJ1-6; no definite D call. V was pared by 2 bases and J by 7 bases, with 4 bases between. The germline V gene encodes CDR1 SGHRS and CDR2 YFSETQ. This CDR3 has 12 residues.

The CDR3 region is CASSPESSGANVLTF. The CDR3 bases are TGTGCCAGCAGCCCAGAGAGCTCTGGGGCCAACGTCCTGACTTTC. V and J are TRBV7-3 and TRBJ2-6; D not resolved. Germline CDR1 SGHTA, CDR2 FQGTGA. V dropped 5 bases and J dropped 0 bases, with 8 bases sitting between them. This CDR3 contains 15 residues.

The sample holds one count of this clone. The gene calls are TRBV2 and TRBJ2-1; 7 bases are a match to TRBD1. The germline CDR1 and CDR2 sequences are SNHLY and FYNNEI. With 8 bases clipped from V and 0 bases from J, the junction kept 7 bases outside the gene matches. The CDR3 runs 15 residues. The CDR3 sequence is CASRQDRSSYNEQFF. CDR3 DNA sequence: TGTGCCAGCCGCCAGGACAGGAGCTCCTACAATGAGCAGTTCTTC.

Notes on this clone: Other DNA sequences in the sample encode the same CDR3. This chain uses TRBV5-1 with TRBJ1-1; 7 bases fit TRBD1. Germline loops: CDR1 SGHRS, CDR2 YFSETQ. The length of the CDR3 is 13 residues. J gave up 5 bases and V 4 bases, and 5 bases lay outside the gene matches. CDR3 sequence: CASSLDRDTEAFF. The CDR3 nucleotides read TGCGCCAGCAGCCTTGACAGGGATACTGAAGCTTTCTTT. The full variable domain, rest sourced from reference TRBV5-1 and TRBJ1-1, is KAGVTQTPRYLIKTRGQQVTLSCSPISGHRSVSWYQQTPGQGLQFLFEYFSETQRNKGNFPGRFSGRQFSNSRSEMNVSTLELGDSALYLCASSLDRDTEAFFGQGTRLTVV.

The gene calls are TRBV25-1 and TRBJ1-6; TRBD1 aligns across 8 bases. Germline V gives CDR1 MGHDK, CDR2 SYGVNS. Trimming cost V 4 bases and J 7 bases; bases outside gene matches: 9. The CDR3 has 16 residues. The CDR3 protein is CASSVPGTGWNSPLHF. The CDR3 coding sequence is TGTGCCAGCAGTGTACCCGGGACAGGATGGAATTCACCCCTCCACTTT. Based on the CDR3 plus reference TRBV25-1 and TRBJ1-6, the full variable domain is EADIYQTPRYLVIGTGKKITLECSQTMGHDKMYWYQQDPGMELHLIHYSYGVNSTEKGDLSSESTVSRIRTEHFPLTLESARPSHTSQYLCASSVPGTGWNSPLHFGNGTRLTVT.

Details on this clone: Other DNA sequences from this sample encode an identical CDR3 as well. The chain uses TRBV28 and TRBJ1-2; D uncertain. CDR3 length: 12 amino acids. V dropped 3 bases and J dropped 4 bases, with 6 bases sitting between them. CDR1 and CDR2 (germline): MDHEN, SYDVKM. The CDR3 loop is CASSLRGYGYTF. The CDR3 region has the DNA TGTGCCAGCAGTTTGCGGGGCTATGGCTACACCTTC.

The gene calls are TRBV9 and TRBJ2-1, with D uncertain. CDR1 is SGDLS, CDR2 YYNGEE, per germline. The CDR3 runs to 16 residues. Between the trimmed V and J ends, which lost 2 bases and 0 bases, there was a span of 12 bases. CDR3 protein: CASSVSSLPSYNEQFF. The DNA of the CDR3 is TGTGCCAGCAGCGTGTCCAGCTTACCCTCCTACAATGAGCAGTTCTTC.

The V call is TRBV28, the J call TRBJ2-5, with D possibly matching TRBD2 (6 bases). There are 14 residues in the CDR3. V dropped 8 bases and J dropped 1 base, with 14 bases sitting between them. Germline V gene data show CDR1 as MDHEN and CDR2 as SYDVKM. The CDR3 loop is CASGETRTQETQYF. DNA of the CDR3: TGTGCCAGCGGGGAGACTAGAACCCAAGAGACCCAGTACTTC.

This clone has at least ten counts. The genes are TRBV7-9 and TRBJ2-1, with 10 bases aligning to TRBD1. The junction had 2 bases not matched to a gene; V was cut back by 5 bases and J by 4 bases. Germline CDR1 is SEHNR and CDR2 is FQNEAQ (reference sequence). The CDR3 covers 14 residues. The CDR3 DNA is TGTGCCAGCAGCGCGGGACAGGGGTACAATGAGCAGTTCTTC. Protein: CASSAGQGYNEQFF.

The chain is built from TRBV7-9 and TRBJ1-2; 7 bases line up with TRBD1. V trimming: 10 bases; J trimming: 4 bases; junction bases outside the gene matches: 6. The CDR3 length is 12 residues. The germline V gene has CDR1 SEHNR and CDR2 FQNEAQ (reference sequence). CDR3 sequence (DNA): TGTGCCAATGGGGACAGCATCTATGGCTACACCTTC. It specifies CANGDSIYGYTF.

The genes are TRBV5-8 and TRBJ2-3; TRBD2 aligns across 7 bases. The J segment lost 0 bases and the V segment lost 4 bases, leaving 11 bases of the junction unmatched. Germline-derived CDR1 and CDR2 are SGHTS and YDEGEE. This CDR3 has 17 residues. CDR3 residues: CASSPYRTRGSTDTQYF. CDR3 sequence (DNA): TGTGCCAGCAGCCCATATCGGACTAGGGGAAGCACAGATACGCAGTATTTT.

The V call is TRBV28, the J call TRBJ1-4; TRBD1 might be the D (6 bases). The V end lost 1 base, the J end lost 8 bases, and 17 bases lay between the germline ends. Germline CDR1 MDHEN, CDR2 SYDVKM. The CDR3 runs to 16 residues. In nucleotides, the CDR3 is TGTGCCAGCAGTTTATTCATGACGGGACACCACGAAAAACTGTTTTTT. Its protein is CASSLFMTGHHEKLFF.

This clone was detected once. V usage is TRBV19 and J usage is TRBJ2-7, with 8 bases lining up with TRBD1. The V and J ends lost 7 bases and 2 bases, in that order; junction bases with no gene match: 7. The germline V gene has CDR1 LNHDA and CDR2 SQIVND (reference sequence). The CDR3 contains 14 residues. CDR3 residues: CASTSTGATYEQYF. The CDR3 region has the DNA TGTGCCAGTACCTCGACAGGGGCTACCTACGAGCAGTACTTC.

The CDR3 sequence: CASSIGILYNEQFF. DNA for the CDR3: TGTGCCAGTAGTATAGGAATACTGTACAATGAGCAGTTCTTC. This chain connects TRBV19 to TRBJ2-1; no definite D call. V was trimmed by 1 base and J by 4 bases, leaving 8 bases between them. CDR1 is LNHDA, CDR2 SQIVND, per germline (reference sequence). The CDR3 covers 14 residues. The variable domain in full, with the rest retrieved from reference TRBV19 and TRBJ2-1, is DGGITQSPKYLFRKEGQNVTLSCEQNLNHDAMYWYRQDPGQGLRLIYYSQIVNDFQKGDIAEGYSVSREKKESFPLTVTSAQKNPTAFYLCASSIGILYNEQFFGPGTRLTVL.

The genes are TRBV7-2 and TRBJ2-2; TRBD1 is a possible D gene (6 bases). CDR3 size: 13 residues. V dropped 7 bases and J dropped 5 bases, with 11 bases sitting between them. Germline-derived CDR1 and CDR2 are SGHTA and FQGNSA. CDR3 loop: CASNLRGTGELFF. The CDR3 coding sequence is TGTGCCAGCAATTTGAGGGGGACCGGGGAGCTGTTTTTT.

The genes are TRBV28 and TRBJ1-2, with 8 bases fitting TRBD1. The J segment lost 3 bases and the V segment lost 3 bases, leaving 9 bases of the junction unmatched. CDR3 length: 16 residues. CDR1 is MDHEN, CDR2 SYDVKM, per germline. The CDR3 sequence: CASSFLTRGRDYGYTF. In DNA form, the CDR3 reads TGTGCCAGCAGTTTTCTTACCAGGGGGCGAGACTATGGCTACACCTTC.

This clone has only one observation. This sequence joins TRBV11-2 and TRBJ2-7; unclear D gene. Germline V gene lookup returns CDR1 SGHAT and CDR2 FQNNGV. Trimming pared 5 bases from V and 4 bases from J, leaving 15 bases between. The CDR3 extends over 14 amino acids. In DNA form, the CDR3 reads TGTGCCAGCAGCCCCTTGGTAGGGAAATACGAGCAGTACTTC. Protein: CASSPLVGKYEQYF.

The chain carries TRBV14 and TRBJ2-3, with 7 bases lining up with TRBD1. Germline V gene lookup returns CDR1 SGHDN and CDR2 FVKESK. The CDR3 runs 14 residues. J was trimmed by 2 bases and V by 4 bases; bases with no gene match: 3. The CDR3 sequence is CASSRDRVTDTQYF. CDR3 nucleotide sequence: TGTGCCAGCAGCCGAGACAGGGTCACAGATACGCAGTATTTT.

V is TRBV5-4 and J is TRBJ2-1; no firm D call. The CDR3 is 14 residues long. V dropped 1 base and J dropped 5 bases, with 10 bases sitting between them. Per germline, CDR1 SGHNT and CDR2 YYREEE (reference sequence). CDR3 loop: CASSLPQSNNEQFF. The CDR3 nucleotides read TGTGCCAGCAGCTTGCCGCAGTCCAACAATGAGCAGTTCTTC.

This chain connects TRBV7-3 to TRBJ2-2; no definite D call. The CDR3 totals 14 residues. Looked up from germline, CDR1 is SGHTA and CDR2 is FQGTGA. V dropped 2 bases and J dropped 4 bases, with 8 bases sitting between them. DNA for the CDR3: TGTGCCAGCAGCTTAGTCGGGCCCACCGGGGAGCTGTTTTTT. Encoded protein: CASSLVGPTGELFF.

DNA of the CDR3: TGTGCCAGTAGGGAAACAGGGGGCACCGGGGAGCTGTTTTTT. Amino acid sequence: CASRETGGTGELFF. The chain has TRBV19 and TRBJ2-2; 8 bases match TRBD1. Per the germline V gene, CDR1 is LNHDA and CDR2 is SQIVND (reference sequence). The CDR3 sequence is 14 residues long. Trimming at V came to 6 bases and at J to 4 bases, leaving 4 bases not matched to a gene.

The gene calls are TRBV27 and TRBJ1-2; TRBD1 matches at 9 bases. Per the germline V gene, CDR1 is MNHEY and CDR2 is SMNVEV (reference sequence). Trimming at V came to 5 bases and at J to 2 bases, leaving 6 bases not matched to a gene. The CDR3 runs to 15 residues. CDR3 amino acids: CASSQYRGQNYGYTF. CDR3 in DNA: TGTGCCAGCAGTCAATACAGGGGGCAGAACTATGGCTACACCTTC.

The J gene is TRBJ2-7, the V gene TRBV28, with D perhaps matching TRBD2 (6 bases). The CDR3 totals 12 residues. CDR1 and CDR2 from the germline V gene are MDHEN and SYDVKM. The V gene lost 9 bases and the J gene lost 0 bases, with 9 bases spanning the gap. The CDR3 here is CASYSGSYEQYF. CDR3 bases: TGTGCCAGTTATAGCGGCTCCTACGAGCAGTACTTC.

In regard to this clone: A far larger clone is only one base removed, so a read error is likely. The CDR3 loop reads CATSRDSADEQYF. The CDR3 bases are TGTGCCACCAGCAGAGACAGCGCCGACGAGCAGTACTTC. The V call is TRBV15, the J call TRBJ2-7; D is ambiguous. The V end was cut by 0 bases, the J end by 5 bases, with 8 bases between. The CDR3 is made up of 13 amino acids. Germline CDR1 reads LNHNV; CDR2 reads YYDKDF (reference sequence).

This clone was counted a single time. The CDR3 loop is CAWRLAGEWTGELFF. CDR3 sequence (DNA): TGTGCCTGGAGATTAGCGGGAGAGTGGACCGGGGAGCTGTTTTTT. The V gene is TRBV30, the J gene TRBJ2-2, with TRBD2 identical over 9 bases. The CDR3 totals 15 residues. V was pared by 3 bases and J by 5 bases, with 7 bases of the junction left unmatched. Germline CDR1 reads GTSNPN; CDR2 reads SVGIG (reference sequence). Based on the CDR3 plus reference TRBV30 and TRBJ2-2, the full variable domain is SQTIHQWPATLVQPVGSPLSLECTVEGTSNPNLYWYRQAAGRGLQLLFYSVGIGQISSEVPQNLSASRPQDRQFILSSKKLLLSDSGFYLCAWRLAGEWTGELFFGEGSRLTVL.

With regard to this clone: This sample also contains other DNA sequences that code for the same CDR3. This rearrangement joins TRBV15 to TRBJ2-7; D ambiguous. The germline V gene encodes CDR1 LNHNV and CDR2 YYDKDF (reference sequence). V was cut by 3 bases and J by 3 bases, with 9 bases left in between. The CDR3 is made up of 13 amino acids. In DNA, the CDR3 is TGTGCCACCAGCAGGGATAGAGGCTACGAGCAGTACTTC. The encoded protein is CATSRDRGYEQYF.